This T cell receptor beta chain was recorded in a study of T cell changes during pregnancy in multiple sclerosis (dated by TCRdb to the late 2010s). For the wider study: Changes in the T cell repertoire over the course of pregnancy were examined in this study in women with multiple sclerosis.

Preparation of the library involved the immunoSEQ multiplex PCR assay. This immuneACCESS table, as held by TCRdb, lists in-frame sequences with V and J called but not all clones. Of the missing ones, under half trace to an unresolved V gene in checked studies; the others have no known cause. The sample contains tens of thousands of clones, approximately 95% of them found a single time. The top ten clonotypes cover more than 0.85% of the sample. This clone was counted once. The specificity of this receptor is unknown. Base-call qualities are not available, and no considerably larger clone is one nucleotide away. The sequenced sample was peripheral blood, obtained in the second trimester of pregnancy. This receptor was obtained from a female donor in good health, enrolled as a control in a pregnancy study.

The nucleotide sequence is given as TGCAGCGTCGCTGACAGGGCCTGGCAGTACTTC. Its coded protein is CSVADRAWQYF. The rearrangement joined TRBV29-1 to TRBJ2-7; TRBD1 aligns with 7 central bases. The CDR3 spans 11 residues, from the cysteine through the phenylalanine. The CDR3 DNA has 33 bases and is translated from base 1. Clipping removes 6 bases from V and 9 bases from J, with 8 as the unmatched junction base count. The germline V gene provides CDR1 SQVTM and CDR2 ANQGSEA.